This T cell receptor (beta chain) is from a study of T cell responses to AZD1222 COVID-19 vaccine. Overall study findings and caveats: AZD1222 recipients seropositive at baseline numbered only six or seven. Most donors were white British and more were female, and clonal diversity was possibly underestimated. Unmutated variant regions reportedly attract nearly half of all spike-specific TCRs. Dominant CD4 TCR responses targeted spike regions 160-218 and 743-854.

This CDR3 is built from 11 residues. Trimming stripped 6 bases from V and 4 bases from J, with 5 bases between. The germline gives CDR1 LGHNT, CDR2 FRNRAP. Measured with immunoSEQ multiplex PCR; TCRdb has only the in-frame clones, and not every one. The sample includes around 120,000 clones, about 88% of them seen just once. In this sample, this clone turned up once. The antigen is undetermined. Other DNA variants within this sample encode the same CDR3. The chain has TRBV12-5 and TRBJ2-3; D ambiguous. This receptor was taken from an adult in good health. This material consisted of peripheral blood, taken on day 0 of AZD1222 vaccination. CDR3 sequence reads: CASGTADTQYF. CDR3 nucleotide sequence: TGTGCTAGTGGGACGGCAGATACGCAGTATTTT.